Following are 5 T cell receptor beta chains from one sample sequenced in a study of CD8 T cells in ankylosing spondylitis. TCRdb reprocessed the 5' RACE reads via MiXCR and lists one record per CDR3 protein. The table records under 850,000 distinct CDR3 sequences, under 20% of them present only once. Whole-study findings and limits: The study identified a TCR beta motif of seven or eight highly homologous variants that appeared characteristic of ankylosing spondylitis blood.

These TCRs are of unknown antigen specificity. Sequenced material: blood, either unsorted or a sorted T cell fraction (not recorded which). The receptors were gathered from a male donor with ankylosing spondylitis.

This clonotype was counted at least ten times. This rearrangement joins TRBV5-1 to TRBJ1-1; perhaps TRBD1 as D (5 bases). Germline assignment: CDR1 SGHRS and CDR2 YFSETQ. V was cut by 4 bases and J by 4 bases, with 20 bases left in between. The CDR3 sequence is 16 residues long. CDR3 bases: TGCGCCAGCAGCCTGGCTGCCCTAGGGGTCGGCACTGAAGCTTTCTTT. Its protein is CASSLAALGVGTEAFF.

The rearrangement uses TRBV9 and TRBJ2-5, with 7 bases identical to TRBD2. In germline, CDR1 is SGDLS, CDR2 YYNGEE. CDR3 size: 17 residues. With 0 bases clipped from V and 5 bases from J, the junction kept 13 bases outside the gene matches. CDR3: CASSVEAWEGRLETQYF. CDR3 DNA sequence: TGTGCCAGCAGCGTAGAGGCGTGGGAGGGCCGTTTGGAGACCCAGTACTTC.

There are many counts of this clonotype. The chain combines TRBV12-3 or TRBV12-4 with TRBJ1-5; no reliable D call. CDR3 length: 13 amino acids. V dropped 2 bases and J dropped 5 bases, with 7 bases sitting between them. For the CDR3, the DNA is TGTGCCAGCAGTTTACGGGGTGATCAGCCCCAGCATTTT. Translating it yields CASSLRGDQPQHF.

This clonotype was counted only a few times. The V and J genes are TRBV10-3 and TRBJ1-6, with D unclear. Germline-derived CDR1 and CDR2 are ENHRY and SYGVKD. The V end was cut by 2 bases, the J end by 0 bases, with 5 bases between. This CDR3 contains 15 residues. The CDR3 DNA sequence: TGTGCCATCAGTGAGGGGGTCTCCTATAATTCACCCCTCCACTTT. Encoded protein: CAISEGVSYNSPLHF.

This clonotype was counted between two and nine times. The chain recombines TRBV7-6 with TRBJ1-1; possibly TRBD1 for D (6 bases). V lost 1 base, J lost 5 bases, and 11 bases lay in between. This CDR3 spans 14 amino acids. Looked up from germline, CDR1 is SGHVS and CDR2 is FNYEAQ. In DNA form, the CDR3 reads TGTGCCAGCAGCTTAGAGCCAGGGGTTACTGAAGCTTTCTTT. This encodes CASSLEPGVTEAFF.